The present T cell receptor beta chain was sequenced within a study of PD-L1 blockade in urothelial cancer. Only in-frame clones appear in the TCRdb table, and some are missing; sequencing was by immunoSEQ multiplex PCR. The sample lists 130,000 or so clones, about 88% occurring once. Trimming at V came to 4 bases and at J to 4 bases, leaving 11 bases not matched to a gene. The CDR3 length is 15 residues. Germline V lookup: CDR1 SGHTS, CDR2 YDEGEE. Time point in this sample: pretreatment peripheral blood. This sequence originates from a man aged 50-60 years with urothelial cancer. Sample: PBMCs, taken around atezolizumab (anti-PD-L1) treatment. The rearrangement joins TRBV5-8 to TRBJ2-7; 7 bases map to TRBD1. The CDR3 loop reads CASSPGTRGLYEQYF. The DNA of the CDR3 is TGTGCCAGCAGCCCCGGGACAAGGGGGCTATACGAGCAGTACTTC.